Following are 32 T cell receptor beta chains from one sample sequenced in a study of shared clonotypes between healthy human individuals. Sequencing used immunoSEQ multiplex PCR; TCRdb keeps in-frame clones, though not all of them. The repertoire holds about 1.5 million clones, with about 98% as singletons. The sequencing input was naive CD4+ T cells sorted from blood. The subset was: CD45RA+ positively selected. These receptors originate from a man aged 25 to 45 in good health.

This clone was observed a few times. This chain joins TRBV27 and TRBJ2-7; D gene unclear. V was cut by 0 bases and J by 4 bases, with 7 bases left in between. This CDR3 is 13 amino acids long. Germline-derived CDR1 and CDR2 are MNHEY and SMNVEV (reference sequence). CDR3 bases: TGTGCCAGCAGTTTATCGGACGGTTACGAGCAGTACTTC. Its protein is CASSLSDGYEQYF.

This clone showed up just once. CDR3 sequence (DNA): TGTGCCAGCAGCTCCGGCGGGAGGGGCTCTGGAAACACCATATATTTT. The encoded protein is CASSSGGRGSGNTIYF. The chain joins TRBV7-9 to TRBJ1-3, with a possible D match to TRBD1 (5 bases). The length of the CDR3 is 16 residues. Germline V gene lookup returns CDR1 SEHNR and CDR2 FQNEAQ (reference sequence). The V gene lost 4 bases and the J gene lost 0 bases, with 13 bases spanning the gap.

J is TRBJ1-1 and V is TRBV5-1; 9 bases line up with TRBD1. The length of the CDR3 is 15 residues. The trim removed 7 bases at V and 1 base at J, leaving 8 bases unmatched. Germline V gene data show CDR1 as SGHRS and CDR2 as YFSETQ. The CDR3 DNA reads TGCGCCAGCTTTGAACAGGGGGCGACGAACACTGAAGCTTTCTTT. Amino acids: CASFEQGATNTEAFF. Full variable domain (remainder filled in from reference TRBV5-1 and TRBJ1-1): KAGVTQTPRYLIKTRGQQVTLSCSPISGHRSVSWYQQTPGQGLQFLFEYFSETQRNKGNFPGRFSGRQFSNSRSEMNVSTLELGDSALYLCASFEQGATNTEAFFGQGTRLTVV.

In regard to this clone: Other DNA sequences in this specimen translate into the identical CDR3. The chain recombines TRBV9 with TRBJ1-5, with a weak D call TRBD1 (5 bases). The V gene's germline CDR1 is SGDLS and CDR2 YYNGEE. V lost 0 bases and J lost 3, with 10 bases in between. The CDR3 is 15 residues long. CDR3 coding DNA: TGTGCCAGCAGCGTAGGCCAGGGAAACAATCAGCCCCAGCATTTT. Translation gives CASSVGQGNNQPQHF.

The genes are TRBV5-1 and TRBJ2-1, with 7 bases fitting TRBD2. The CDR3 consists of 17 residues. V gave up 0 bases and J gave up 6 bases; unmatched junction bases: 12. Looked up from germline, CDR1 is SGHRS and CDR2 is YFSETQ. CDR3 sequence: CASSLAILARSPNEQFF. The DNA of the CDR3 is TGCGCCAGCAGCTTGGCAATACTAGCGAGATCTCCCAATGAGCAGTTCTTC. The whole variable domain, filled in from reference TRBV5-1 and TRBJ2-1, reads KAGVTQTPRYLIKTRGQQVTLSCSPISGHRSVSWYQQTPGQGLQFLFEYFSETQRNKGNFPGRFSGRQFSNSRSEMNVSTLELGDSALYLCASSLAILARSPNEQFFGPGTRLTVL.

As regards this clone: Distinct nucleotide sequences in the sample also encode this CDR3. J is TRBJ1-1 and V is TRBV18; no reliable D call. CDR3 length: 15 residues. The V gene lost 0 bases and the J gene lost 0 bases, with 8 bases spanning the gap. Germline lookup yields CDR1 KGHSH and CDR2 LQKENI. CDR3 residues: CASSPPGRLNTEAFF. As DNA, the CDR3 is TGTGCCAGCTCACCACCGGGTCGATTGAACACTGAAGCTTTCTTT.

This chain uses TRBV5-1 with TRBJ2-1; D is perhaps TRBD1 (6 bases). The CDR3 has 15 amino acids. Trimming removed 4 bases at V and 3 bases at J, with 14 bases between. CDR1 SGHRS and CDR2 YFSETQ come from the germline V gene. CDR3 nucleotides: TGCGCCAGCAGCCCGGGACACGGAGTCTACAATGAGCAGTTCTTC. It encodes CASSPGHGVYNEQFF.

The genes are TRBV28 and TRBJ2-4; TRBD2 matches at 10 bases. This CDR3 is built from 15 residues. Germline V CDR1 and CDR2: MDHEN, SYDVKM. The ends lost 6 bases at V and 4 bases at J; junction bases unmatched: 6. The CDR3 DNA is TGTGCCAGCAGGTCTACTAGCGGGGATAAAAACATTCAGTACTTC. It is translated as CASRSTSGDKNIQYF.

V is TRBV9 and J is TRBJ2-3, with D hard to call. The CDR3 length is 16 residues. Trimming took off 0 bases at V and 6 bases at J, with 17 bases between the two ends. Germline assignment: CDR1 SGDLS and CDR2 YYNGEE. In DNA, the CDR3 is TGTGCCAGCAGCGTAGCCCTTGGGGTTAGACGGGATACGCAGTATTTT. The encoded protein is CASSVALGVRRDTQYF.

This clone was detected once. J is TRBJ2-2 and V is TRBV10-3; possibly TRBD1 for D (6 bases). The V and J ends lost 7 bases and 7 bases respectively, with 13 bases between them. CDR3 length: 13 residues. Germline V gives CDR1 ENHRY, CDR2 SYGVKD. This chain's CDR3 is CAITRQAVGELFF. CDR3 sequence (DNA): TGTGCCATCACTCGACAGGCTGTCGGGGAGCTGTTTTTT.

The chain recombines TRBV6-5 with TRBJ2-2; the match to TRBD1 covers 7 bases. Germline V gene sequence: CDR1 MNHEY, CDR2 SVGAGI. J was trimmed by 7 bases and V by 9 bases; bases with no gene match: 5. This CDR3 contains 12 residues. The CDR3 nucleotides read TGTGCCAGTCAGGGGGTGTACGGGGAGCTGTTTTTT. This sequence encodes CASQGVYGELFF.

The chain employs TRBV28 and TRBJ2-3; 10 positions match TRBD2. Trimming cost V 6 bases and J 2 bases; bases outside gene matches: 5. Germline V gene sequence: CDR1 MDHEN, CDR2 SYDVKM. The CDR3 has 15 amino acids. DNA for the CDR3: TGTGCCAGCAGGCCTAGCGGGAGAGCCACAGATACGCAGTATTTT. This sequence encodes CASRPSGRATDTQYF.

This sequence joins TRBV6-5 and TRBJ2-6; D gene ambiguous. Germline V gene data show CDR1 as MNHEY and CDR2 as SVGAGI. Trimming removed 2 bases from V and 3 bases from J, with 5 bases in between. The CDR3 has 14 amino acids. CDR3: CASSYGVGANVLTF. In nucleotides, the CDR3 is TGTGCCAGCAGTTACGGTGTTGGGGCCAACGTCCTGACTTTC.

The chain employs TRBV10-3 and TRBJ2-2, with 8 positions matching TRBD2. The V gene end was trimmed by 0 bases and the J gene end by 2 bases; junction bases not matched to a gene: 8. The CDR3 has 18 residues. From germline, CDR1 is ENHRY and CDR2 SYGVKD. CDR3 loop: CAISESTASGFNTGELFF. CDR3 DNA sequence: TGTGCCATCAGTGAGTCGACTGCTAGCGGGTTTAACACCGGGGAGCTGTTTTTT.

The J gene is TRBJ2-5, the V gene TRBV11-2; D remains ambiguous. This CDR3 contains 13 residues. V was cut by 0 bases and J by 5 bases, with 7 bases left in between. Germline V CDR1 and CDR2: SGHAT, FQNNGV. Here the CDR3 DNA reads TGTGCCAGCAGCTTAGATATTTACGAGACCCAGTACTTC. This sequence encodes CASSLDIYETQYF.

On this clone itself: Other DNA sequences in the same sample also yield this CDR3. The chain joins TRBV6-5 to TRBJ1-4; TRBD1 matches at 9 bases. The CDR3 totals 15 residues. Germline CDR1 is MNHEY and CDR2 is SVGAGI. With 0 bases clipped from V and 5 bases from J, the junction kept 1 base outside the gene matches. CDR3 in amino acids: CASSYSGTGNEKLFF. In DNA, the CDR3 is TGTGCCAGCAGTTACTCCGGGACAGGGAATGAAAAACTGTTTTTT.

This chain connects TRBV7-9 to TRBJ1-1; tentative D call: TRBD1 (6 bases). Looked up from germline, CDR1 is SEHNR and CDR2 is FQNEAQ (reference sequence). V was shortened by 2 bases and J by 1 base, with 11 bases between the two germline ends. CDR3 length: 15 amino acids. The CDR3 bases are TGTGCCAGCAGCTTAAACCAGGGGCCGAACACTGAAGCTTTCTTT. Protein sequence: CASSLNQGPNTEAFF. Drawing the rest from reference TRBV7-9 and TRBJ1-1, the complete variable domain is DTGVSQNPRHKITKRGQNVTFRCDPISEHNRLYWYRQTLGQGPEFLTYFQNEAQLEKSRLLSDRFSAERPKGSFSTLEIQRTEQGDSAMYLCASSLNQGPNTEAFFGQGTRLTVV.

V usage is TRBV6-5 and J usage is TRBJ1-2, with 12 bases that match TRBD1. V was clipped by 3 bases and J by 8 bases; unmatched bases: 7. This CDR3 is built from 15 residues. In germline, CDR1 is MNHEY, CDR2 SVGAGI. This chain's CDR3 is CASSYRGTGGGGYTF. DNA for the CDR3: TGTGCCAGCAGTTATAGGGGGACAGGGGGCGGAGGCTACACCTTC.

The chain has TRBV5-1 and TRBJ1-2, with 8 bases aligning to TRBD1. V trimming: 3 bases; J trimming: 8 bases; junction bases outside the gene matches: 6. CDR1 is SGHRS and CDR2 is YFSETQ in the germline V gene. The CDR3 has 13 amino acids. CDR3 amino acids: CASSSNRGNGYTF. The CDR3 DNA is TGCGCCAGCAGCTCGAACAGGGGGAACGGCTACACCTTC.

V is TRBV5-1 and J is TRBJ2-1, with 9 bases lining up with TRBD2. The CDR3 contains 14 residues. The germline V gene has CDR1 SGHRS and CDR2 YFSETQ. V dropped 2 bases and J dropped 14; count of bases not matched to a gene: 11. Here the CDR3 DNA reads TGCGCCAGCAGCTTAGGGACTAGCCGAGTGGTGGAGTTCTTC. This sequence encodes CASSLGTSRVVEFF.

CDR3 residues: CASSWLATSSKLFF. The DNA of the CDR3 is TGTGCCAGCAGCTGGCTGGCTACCAGCTCAAAACTGTTTTTT. This rearrangement joins TRBV7-9 to TRBJ1-4; D gene ambiguous. Trimming pared 4 bases from V and 10 bases from J, leaving 16 bases between. This CDR3 comprises 14 residues. The germline gives CDR1 SEHNR, CDR2 FQNEAQ (reference sequence).

V usage is TRBV6-6 and J usage is TRBJ2-2; D possibly corresponds to TRBD2 (5 bases). The V gene's germline CDR1 is MNHNY and CDR2 SVGAGI (reference sequence). V lost 6 bases to trimming and J lost 0 bases, with 11 bases between them. This CDR3 region has 15 residues. This CDR3 is CASSPGESNTGELFF. The CDR3 DNA sequence: TGTGCCAGCAGCCCCGGGGAGTCGAACACCGGGGAGCTGTTTTTT.

The chain has TRBV7-2 and TRBJ2-7; TRBD2 might be the D (5 bases). Germline lookup yields CDR1 SGHTA and CDR2 FQGNSA. This CDR3 spans 16 amino acids. V lost 6 bases and J lost 7, with 25 bases in between. Here the CDR3 DNA reads TGTGCCAGCAGGCCGTCAAGTTCAGCGGACGCCTGGGAGCAGTACTTC. It is translated as CASRPSSSADAWEQYF.

The chain joins TRBV2 to TRBJ1-4, with D maybe TRBD1 (6 bases). The CDR3 has 16 amino acids. V was pared by 5 bases and J by 5 bases, with 18 bases between. From germline, CDR1 is SNHLY and CDR2 FYNNEI. The CDR3 reads CASSRSRGGINEKLFF. For the CDR3, the DNA is TGTGCCAGCAGTCGAAGTCGCGGGGGCATCAATGAAAAACTGTTTTTT.

This rearrangement joins TRBV9 to TRBJ2-5; possible D gene TRBD2, 6 bases. V lost 2 bases to trimming and J lost 2 bases, with 16 bases between them. Germline V gene data show CDR1 as SGDLS and CDR2 as YYNGEE. The CDR3 contains 16 residues. The CDR3 region is CASSVEGGPFQETQYF. CDR3 nucleotides: TGTGCCAGCAGCGTCGAGGGAGGCCCATTTCAAGAGACCCAGTACTTC.

The chain joins TRBV7-9 to TRBJ1-1; 9 bases match TRBD1. This CDR3 region has 15 residues. V lost 5 bases, J lost 0 bases, and 4 bases stayed unmatched. CDR1 is SEHNR and CDR2 is FQNEAQ in the germline V gene (reference sequence). CDR3 amino acids: CASSLGQGMNTEAFF. The CDR3 region has the DNA TGTGCCAGCAGCCTCGGACAGGGGATGAACACTGAAGCTTTCTTT.

The chain is built from TRBV21-1 and TRBJ2-6. TRBV21-1 is recorded as a pseudogene. This CDR3 has 18 residues. The CDR3 loop reads CAERGQAHCSGLANVLTF. CDR3 in DNA: TGTGCCGAACGGGGGCAGGCCCACTGCTCTGGGTTGGCCAACGTCCTGACTTTC.

This chain links TRBV7-6 with TRBJ2-3; a weak D match, TRBD2 (6 bases). CDR3 length: 15 amino acids. V was pared by 5 bases and J by 4 bases, with 16 bases between. The germline V gene has CDR1 SGHVS and CDR2 FNYEAQ. The CDR3 nucleotides read TGTGCCAGCAGCCCCGGAGTAGCGGAACCAGATACGCAGTATTTT. It translates to CASSPGVAEPDTQYF.

This sequence joins TRBV9 and TRBJ2-6, with 7 bases that match TRBD1. Germline-derived CDR1 and CDR2 are SGDLS and YYNGEE. With 4 bases clipped from V and 0 bases from J, the junction kept 13 bases outside the gene matches. The CDR3 has 19 amino acids. Written as DNA, the CDR3 is TGTGCCAGCAGCCCCCCCTCGGGACAGTGGCGCTCTGGGGCCAACGTCCTGACTTTC. This gives the protein CASSPPSGQWRSGANVLTF.

The chain combines TRBV11-2 with TRBJ2-1, with D uncertain. Trimming took off 5 bases at V and 4 bases at J, with 6 bases between the two ends. This CDR3 is 12 amino acids long. Germline values: CDR1 SGHAT, CDR2 FQNNGV. The CDR3 loop is CASSRLYNEQFF. The CDR3 region has the DNA TGTGCCAGCAGCCGGTTGTACAATGAGCAGTTCTTC.

The V gene is TRBV2, the J gene TRBJ2-5, with D possibly matching TRBD2 (5 bases). CDR3 size: 12 residues. V was trimmed by 8 bases and J by 9 bases, leaving 16 bases between them. Germline V lookup: CDR1 SNHLY, CDR2 FYNNEI. In DNA, the CDR3 is TGTGCCAGCTCACTCCTGGGAGTTCCCCAGTACTTC. Translating it yields CASSLLGVPQYF.

This clone was seen only once. CDR3 DNA sequence: TGTGCCAGTAGTATATCGGTTGGGGGGTCAATTGAGACCCAGTACTTC. Translation gives CASSISVGGSIETQYF. The genes are TRBV19 and TRBJ2-5; D is perhaps TRBD2 (6 bases). The CDR3 length is 16 residues. The ends were cut back, 2 bases at V and 5 bases at J, with 18 bases in the middle. From germline, CDR1 is LNHDA and CDR2 SQIVND (reference sequence).